Detailed here is one T cell receptor (beta chain). Its antigen is not identified. This specimen belongs to a study of cytomegalovirus exposure and HLA in healthy donors. Study-level findings and limits: Analysis was carried out at a later point, and it linked a missense DCLRE1C variant to TCR beta V- and J-gene trimming.

The PCR employed 60 Vbeta primers together with 13 Jbeta primers. Clones were read by immunoSEQ multiplex PCR, and TCRdb kept only the in-frame ones, dropping some. This table holds 110,000 to 150,000 clones, approximately 80% found once. Germline CDR1 and CDR2: SGHAT and FQNNGV. The CDR3 has 17 residues. With 5 bases clipped from V and 1 base from J, the junction kept 11 bases outside the gene matches. Input material: PBMCs. The V call is TRBV11-2, the J call TRBJ2-3, with 8 bases lining up with TRBD2. The sequence derives from a male donor in good health and CMV-seronegative. In DNA, the CDR3 is TGTGCCAGCAGCCAACGATTTTCAGCGGGGGGCACAGATACGCAGTATTTT. This translates into CASSQRFSAGGTDTQYF.